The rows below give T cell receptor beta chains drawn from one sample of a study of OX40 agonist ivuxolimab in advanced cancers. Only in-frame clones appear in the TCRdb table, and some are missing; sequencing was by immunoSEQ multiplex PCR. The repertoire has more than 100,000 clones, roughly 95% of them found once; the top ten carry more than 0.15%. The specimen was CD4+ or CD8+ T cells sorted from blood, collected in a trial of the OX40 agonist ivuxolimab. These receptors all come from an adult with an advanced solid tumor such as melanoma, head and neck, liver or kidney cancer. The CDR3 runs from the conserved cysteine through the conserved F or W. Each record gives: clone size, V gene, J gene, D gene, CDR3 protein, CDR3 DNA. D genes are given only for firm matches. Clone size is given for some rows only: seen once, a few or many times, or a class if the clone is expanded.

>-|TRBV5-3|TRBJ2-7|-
CARSLYGRGTYEQYF
TGTGCCAGAAGCCTGTACGGCAGGGGAACCTACGAGCAGTACTTC
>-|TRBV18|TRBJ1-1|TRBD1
CASSPPGQGNTEAFF
TGTGCCAGCTCACCGCCGGGACAGGGAAACACTGAAGCTTTCTTT
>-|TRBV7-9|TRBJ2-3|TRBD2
CASSSTSGDTDTQYF
TGTGCCAGCAGCTCGACTAGCGGGGACACAGATACGCAGTATTTT
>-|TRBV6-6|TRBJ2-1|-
CASNLARANEQFF
TGTGCCAGCAATCTAGCGCGGGCCAATGAGCAGTTCTTC
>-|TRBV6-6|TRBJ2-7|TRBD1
CASSYEDRFYEQYF
TGTGCCAGCAGTTACGAGGACAGGTTCTACGAGCAGTACTTC
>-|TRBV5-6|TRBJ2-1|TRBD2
CASSLRSGRGNEQFF
TGTGCCAGCAGCTTGAGGAGCGGGAGGGGAAATGAGCAGTTCTTC
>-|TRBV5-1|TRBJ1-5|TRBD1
CASSLGQGIYPQHF
TGCGCCAGCAGCTTAGGACAGGGGATTTACCCCCAGCATTTT
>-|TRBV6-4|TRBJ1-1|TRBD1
CASRGGGTGSTEAFF
TGTGCCAGCAGGGGAGGGGGGACAGGGAGCACTGAAGCTTTCTTT
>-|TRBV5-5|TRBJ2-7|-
CASSLGQASSYEQYF
TGTGCCAGCAGCTTGGGACAGGCGAGCTCCTACGAGCAGTACTTC
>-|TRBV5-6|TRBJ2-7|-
CASSSTLGVSYEQYF
TGTGCCAGCAGCTCGACCCTGGGTGTGTCCTACGAGCAGTACTTC
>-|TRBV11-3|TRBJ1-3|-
CASSPGSSSGNTIYF
TGTGCCAGCAGCCCAGGGTCAAGCTCTGGAAACACCATATATTTT
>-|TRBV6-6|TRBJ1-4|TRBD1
CASSSRQGPEKLFF
TGTGCCAGCAGTTCCAGACAGGGACCCGAAAAACTGTTTTTT
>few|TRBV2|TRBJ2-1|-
CASSGYRDEQFF
TGTGCCAGCAGTGGTTACAGGGATGAGCAGTTCTTC
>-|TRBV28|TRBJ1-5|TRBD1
CASRTGIRSNQPQHF
TGTGCCAGCAGGACAGGGATTAGGAGCAATCAGCCCCAGCATTTT
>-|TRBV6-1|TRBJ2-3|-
CASRFGDTQYF
TGTGCCAGCAGATTCGGGGATACGCAGTATTTT
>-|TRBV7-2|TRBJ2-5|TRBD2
CASSFGLAGGPQETQYF
TGTGCCAGCAGCTTTGGACTAGCGGGAGGGCCCCAAGAGACCCAGTACTTC
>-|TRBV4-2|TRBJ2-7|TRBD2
CASSLRLAGEGYEQYF
TGTGCCAGCAGCCTACGACTAGCGGGAGAGGGCTACGAGCAGTACTTC
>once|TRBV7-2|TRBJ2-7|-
CASSFLSSPYEQYF
TGTGCCAGCAGCTTTCTTAGTTCCCCCTACGAGCAGTACTTC
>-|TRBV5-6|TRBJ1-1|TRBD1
CASSVPTGGSAEAFF
TGTGCCAGCAGCGTCCCGACAGGGGGCTCTGCTGAAGCTTTCTTT
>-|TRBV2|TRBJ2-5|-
CASSDGMETQYF
TGTGCCAGCAGTGATGGGATGGAGACCCAGTACTTC
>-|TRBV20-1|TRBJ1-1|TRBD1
CSATSGGRAFF
TGCAGTGCTACCTCAGGGGGGAGAGCTTTCTTT
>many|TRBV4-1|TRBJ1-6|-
CASSQNLLNSPLHF
TGCGCCAGCAGCCAAAACCTATTGAATTCACCCCTCCACTTT
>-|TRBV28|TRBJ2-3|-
CASSAGTIEADTQYF
TGTGCCAGCAGCGCCGGGACAATTGAGGCAGATACGCAGTATTTT
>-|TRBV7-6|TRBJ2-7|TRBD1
CASSQGQGAYEQYF
TGTGCCAGCAGCCAGGGACAGGGTGCTTACGAGCAGTACTTC
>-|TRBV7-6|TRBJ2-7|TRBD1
CASSPMGTDTYEQYF
TGTGCCAGCAGCCCAATGGGGACAGATACCTACGAGCAGTACTTC
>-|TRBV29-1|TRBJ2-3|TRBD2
CSGPLAGTDTQYF
TGCAGCGGACCACTAGCGGGGACAGATACGCAGTATTTT
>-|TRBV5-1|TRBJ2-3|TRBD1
CASSPGQGVLDTQYF
TGCGCCAGCAGCCCCGGACAGGGTGTCTTAGATACGCAGTATTTT
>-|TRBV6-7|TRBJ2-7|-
CASTPPSYEQYF
TGTGCCAGCACCCCCCCCTCCTACGAGCAGTACTTC
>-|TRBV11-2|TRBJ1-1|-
CASSRGGPEAFF
TGTGCCAGCAGTCGTGGAGGCCCTGAAGCTTTCTTT
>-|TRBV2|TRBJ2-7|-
CASSKDPTYEQYF
TGTGCCAGCAGCAAAGATCCTACCTACGAGCAGTACTTC
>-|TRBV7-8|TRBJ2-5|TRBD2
CASSLVRLAGGGQTQYF
TGTGCCAGCAGCTTAGTTAGATTAGCGGGAGGAGGTCAGACCCAGTACTTC
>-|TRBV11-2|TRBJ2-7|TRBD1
CASSKDRDYEQYF
TGTGCCAGCAGCAAGGACAGGGACTACGAGCAGTACTTC
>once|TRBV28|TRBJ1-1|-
CASSLPGPNTEAFF
TGTGCCAGCAGTTTACCGGGCCCGAACACTGAAGCTTTCTTT
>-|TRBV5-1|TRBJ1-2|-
CASSAQTANYGYTF
TGCGCCAGCAGCGCACAGACAGCGAACTATGGCTACACCTTC
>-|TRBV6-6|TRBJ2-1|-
CASSYIGPDHNEQFF
TGTGCCAGCAGTTACATAGGGCCGGACCACAATGAGCAGTTCTTC
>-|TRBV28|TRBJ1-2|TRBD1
CASSSGQGSYGYTF
TGTGCCAGCAGTTCCGGACAGGGGTCCTATGGCTACACCTTC
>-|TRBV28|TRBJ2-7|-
CASSSIGDYPYEQYF
TGTGCCAGCAGTTCAATAGGGGATTACCCCTACGAGCAGTACTTC
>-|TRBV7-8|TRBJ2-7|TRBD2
CASSLSGGALYEQYF
TGTGCCAGCAGCCTTAGCGGGGGGGCCTTGTACGAGCAGTACTTC
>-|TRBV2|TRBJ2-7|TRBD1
CASSQGDRGRRSYEQYF
TGTGCCAGCAGTCAAGGGGACAGGGGTAGACGGTCCTACGAGCAGTACTTC
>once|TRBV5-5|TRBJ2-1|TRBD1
CASSLVVGQGEPSSYNEQFF
TGTGCCAGCAGCTTGGTGGTGGGACAGGGGGAACCTAGCTCCTACAATGAGCAGTTCTTC
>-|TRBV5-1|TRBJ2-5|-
CASRDTSQETQYF
TGCGCCAGCAGGGATACCTCGCAGGAGACCCAGTACTTC
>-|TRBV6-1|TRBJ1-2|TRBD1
CASTETGKDYGYTF
TGTGCCAGCACAGAGACAGGGAAAGACTATGGCTACACCTTC
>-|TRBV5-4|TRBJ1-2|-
CASSPDPGVRGYTF
TGTGCCAGCAGCCCCGATCCGGGGGTAAGGGGCTACACCTTC
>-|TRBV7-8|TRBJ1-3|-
CASSLVTGKGSGNTIYF
TGTGCCAGCAGCTTAGTTACGGGAAAAGGCTCTGGAAACACCATATATTTT
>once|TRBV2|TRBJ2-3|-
CASRREPSTDTQYF
TGTGCCAGCCGCAGGGAGCCTAGCACAGATACGCAGTATTTT
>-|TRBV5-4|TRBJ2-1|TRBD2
CASSSNPRTSFYNEQFF
TGTGCCAGCAGTTCGAACCCAAGGACTAGCTTTTACAATGAGCAGTTCTTC
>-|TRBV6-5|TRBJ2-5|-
CASSYAGFQETQYF
TGTGCCAGCAGTTATGCAGGGTTCCAAGAGACCCAGTACTTC
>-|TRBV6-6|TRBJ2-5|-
CASTLDFGETQYF
TGTGCCAGCACCCTCGACTTCGGAGAGACCCAGTACTTC
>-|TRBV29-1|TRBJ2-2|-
CSGWRGSGELFF
TGCAGCGGCTGGAGGGGGTCCGGGGAGCTGTTTTTT
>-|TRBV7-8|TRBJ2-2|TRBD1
CASSLVGTGGTGELFF
TGTGCCAGCAGCTTAGTAGGGACAGGGGGCACCGGGGAGCTGTTTTTT
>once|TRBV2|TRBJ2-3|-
CASSDRLNRGDTQYF
TGTGCCAGCAGTGATAGACTCAATCGAGGGGATACGCAGTATTTT